This passage covers 3 T cell receptor beta chains from one sample sequenced in a study of blood T cell repertoires in COVID-19. Sequencing used immunoSEQ multiplex PCR; TCRdb keeps in-frame clones, though not all of them. The sample lists fewer than 200,000 clones, approximately 82% occurring once. Specimen: peripheral blood. The receptors here all came from a woman between 65 and 79 years old who had recovered from COVID-19.

The chain carries TRBV9 and TRBJ1-3; D gene unclear. Germline V gene data show CDR1 as SGDLS and CDR2 as YYNGEE. Trimming removed 7 bases at V and 2 bases at J, with 10 bases between. The length of the CDR3 is 13 residues. CDR3 protein: CASGGNAGNTIYF. CDR3 nucleotide sequence: TGTGCCAGCGGAGGCAACGCTGGAAACACCATATATTTT.

The V and J genes are TRBV7-9 and TRBJ2-1, with 7 bases fitting TRBD1. CDR1 and CDR2 from the germline V gene are SEHNR and FQNEAQ (reference sequence). The CDR3 runs to 14 residues. Trimming cost V 5 bases and J 8 bases; bases outside gene matches: 9. The chain's CDR3 is CASSAMQGVDEQFF. For the CDR3, the DNA is TGTGCCAGCAGCGCCATGCAGGGGGTCGATGAGCAGTTCTTC.

This chain uses TRBV7-2 with TRBJ2-3; possibly TRBD2 for D (5 bases). The V and J ends lost 3 bases and 1 base respectively, with 11 bases between them. The length of the CDR3 is 15 residues. The germline V gene has CDR1 SGHTA and CDR2 FQGNSA. The CDR3 region is CASSFGGRGTDTQYF. DNA for the CDR3: TGTGCCAGCAGCTTCGGCGGGCGGGGCACAGATACGCAGTATTTT.